The next 3 T cell receptor beta chains were all read from a single sample in a study of blood T cell repertoires in COVID-19. Sequenced by immunoSEQ multiplex PCR; TCRdb stores in-frame clones only, minus some. Of some 100,000 clones detected, 88% appear once; the ten largest clones hold about 6%. Sequenced sample: peripheral blood. The origin of the receptors is a woman aged 55-75 years with acute or convalescent COVID-19.

The V call is TRBV24-1, the J call TRBJ2-4, with 12 nucleotides matching TRBD2. Unmatched junction bases numbered 15, after V lost 1 base and J lost 6 bases. The CDR3 runs to 20 residues. Germline V gene data show CDR1 as KGHDR and CDR2 as SFDVKD. For the CDR3, the DNA is TGTGCCACCAGTGATTTTGGGCTAGCGGGAGGGCCTCTTCCGATAAACATTCAGTACTTC. Translating gives CATSDFGLAGGPLPINIQYF.

The chain is built from TRBV10-3 and TRBJ2-3; D is perhaps TRBD2 (5 bases). V was shortened by 6 bases and J by 6 bases, with 19 bases between the two germline ends. The CDR3 consists of 15 residues. Germline loops: CDR1 ENHRY, CDR2 SYGVKD. CDR3 residues: CAISKTQLAADTQYF. CDR3 bases: TGTGCCATCAGCAAGACCCAGCTAGCTGCGGATACGCAGTATTTT.

The chain uses TRBV6-5 and TRBJ2-5; 10 bases line up with TRBD2. Trimming took 6 bases from V and 5 from J; bases not matched to a gene: 12. Germline V gives CDR1 MNHEY, CDR2 SVGAGI. CDR3 length equals 16 residues. CDR3 residues: CASSYEALAGLETQYF. In nucleotides, the CDR3 is TGTGCCAGCAGCTACGAGGCACTAGCGGGACTGGAGACCCAGTACTTC.